The rows below give T cell receptor beta chains drawn from one sample of a study of blood T cell repertoires in COVID-19. Sequencing was performed with immunoSEQ multiplex PCR; in TCRdb, only in-frame clones are kept and a portion is missing. The sample lists over 400,000 clones, roughly 90% occurring once. Specimen: peripheral blood. Receptors were obtained from a woman in her thirties with active or convalescent COVID-19. CDR3s include the opening cysteine and the closing phenylalanine or tryptophan. Size is omitted from some rows. Given values are once, few, many or a class for expanded clones.

cdr3_length clone_size j_call v_call cdr3_aa
13 once TRBJ1-2 TRBV5-1 CASSSSSQEPRVF
17 - TRBJ1-5 TRBV5-1 CASSPGTGSYSNQPQHF
16 - TRBJ2-5 TRBV21-1 CASNAEAGGPSETQYF
11 - TRBJ1-2 TRBV7-2 CASSSLQGESF
13 - TRBJ2-5 TRBV19 CASRRTGEETQYF
16 - TRBJ2-2 TRBV5-1 CASSSALPGGTGELFF
16 - TRBJ2-7 TRBV5-4 CASSPELAGGLHEQYF
14 - TRBJ2-1 TRBV25-1 CASSAITAYNEQFF
15 - TRBJ1-1 TRBV7-9 CASSLDPGGRTEAFF
14 - TRBJ1-1 TRBV6-5 CASKGLGANTEAFF
13 - TRBJ2-7 TRBV2 CASSDTASYEQYF
16 - TRBJ2-2 TRBV11-2 CASSRSLAGRTGELFF
17 - TRBJ2-2 TRBV12-5 CASGLVSTGLGSGELFF
15 once TRBJ2-1 TRBV3-1/TRBV3-2 CASSLTAGAHNEQFF
12 - TRBJ2-1 TRBV27 CASSLGGNEQFF
15 - TRBJ2-7 TRBV6-5 CASSYAMLDRGQQYF
15 - TRBJ2-2 TRBV6-5 CASSLGQVDTGELFF
16 - TRBJ2-1 TRBV5-1 CASSLEGGRASNEQFF
15 - TRBJ2-7 TRBV7-6 CASSLAGYGTYEQYF
14 once TRBJ2-7 TRBV14 CASSQSGGAREQYF
14 - TRBJ2-2 TRBV25-1 CASSKNQYTGELFF
16 - TRBJ2-2 TRBV5-4 CASSSEPGLDTGELFF
15 - TRBJ1-5 TRBV28 CASSLGGNSNQPQHF
14 - TRBJ1-1 TRBV4-1 CASSRHRGNTEAFF
19 - TRBJ2-3 TRBV7-6 CASSLVLGTSGGSGDTQYF
13 once TRBJ1-2 TRBV25-1 CASSRGGGYGYTF
17 - TRBJ2-2 TRBV11-2 CASRIWGRGTRTGELFF
16 - TRBJ2-1 TRBV4-2 CASRNSGRGLYNEQFF
13 - TRBJ2-3 TRBV27 CASSLGVAGTQYF
15 - TRBJ2-1 TRBV20-1 CSASSPLRGYNEQFF
15 - TRBJ1-5 TRBV7-6 CASSLAIPQDQPQHF
14 - TRBJ2-5 TRBV10-1 CASSELADQETQYF
12 - TRBJ1-4 TRBV5-6 CASSRQGEKLFF
12 - TRBJ1-1 TRBV5-1 CASSLWPGEAFF
16 - TRBJ2-7 TRBV14 CASSQELLGLGYEQYF
16 - TRBJ1-1 TRBV19 CASMERTGVRLTEAFF
11 few TRBJ2-1 TRBV29-1 CSGNSGNEQFF
15 - TRBJ2-7 TRBV4-1 CASSQLAGLTYEQYF
14 once TRBJ2-7 TRBV2 CASSEPPPSYEQYF
16 - TRBJ1-5 TRBV19 CASSIGGTDSNQPQHF
17 once TRBJ1-3 TRBV18 CASSPPGQFISGNTIYF
14 - TRBJ2-5 TRBV5-4 CASSLDPGQETQYF
13 - TRBJ2-7 TRBV2 CASRSGGGIEQYF
14 few TRBJ1-5 TRBV5-6 CASSADRGSQPQHF
15 few TRBJ1-2 TRBV2 CASSGIATGDYGYTF
15 few TRBJ2-7 TRBV3-1/TRBV3-2 CASSQDGRDSYEQYF
17 - TRBJ2-3 TRBV19 CASSIGLAGGPTDTQYF
15 - TRBJ1-4 TRBV6-2/TRBV6-3 CASSDRGQGNEKLFF
16 - TRBJ2-3 TRBV4-1 CASSARLAGDVDTQYF
15 - TRBJ1-1 TRBV19 CASSIEGTANTEAFF
15 - TRBJ2-1 TRBV5-1 CASSPTTSGSYEQFF
15 - TRBJ1-5 TRBV11-2 CASSPDRASNQPQHF
15 - TRBJ1-2 TRBV11-2 CASSPYSQGGDGYTF
15 - TRBJ1-6 TRBV6-5 CASSYSGQGGSPLHF